The 30 T cell receptor beta chains listed next were all sequenced from one sample in a study of T cells expressing NK-cell markers. TCRdb re-called the 5' RACE reads and shows each CDR3 protein once, DNA omitted. Listed are over 200,000 distinct CDR3 sequences; roughly 0.4% falls within the top ten. Sequenced input: blood T cells: a sorted CD56 or NKG2C T cell subset, CD4+ or CD8+ T cells, or bulk PBMC T cells (not recorded which). The receptors here all came from a man younger than 30 in good health.

The rearrangement joins TRBV12-3 or TRBV12-4 to TRBJ2-1. There are 13 residues in the CDR3. The CDR3 spells CASSSLQPAPQFF.

V is TRBV12-3 or TRBV12-4 and J is TRBJ2-1; the TCRdb D gene call, TRBD1, has no DNA to confirm it. The CDR3 is 15 residues long. This CDR3 is CASSPHWGGNNEQFF.

The CDR3 loop reads CASSLGRGSSYNEQFF. V and J are TRBV7-8 and TRBJ2-1; the TCRdb D gene call, TRBD2, has no DNA to confirm it. Germline V gene lookup returns CDR1 SGHVS and CDR2 FQNEAQ. The CDR3 runs to 16 residues.

V and J are TRBV6-2 or TRBV6-3 and TRBJ2-3; the D call of TRBD1 rests on TCRdb alone, since no DNA is present to check it. Germline CDR1 is MNHEY and CDR2 is SVGEGT. The CDR3 length is 14 residues. This CDR3 reads CASTRDSNTDTQYF.

This chain uses TRBV29-1 with TRBJ2-6. From germline, CDR1 is SQVTM and CDR2 ANQGSEA. The CDR3 totals 14 residues. The CDR3 region is CSVAGTSGANVLTF.

The chain combines TRBV20-1 with TRBJ2-4; TCRdb's D call, TRBD2, is unchecked because there is no DNA. The CDR3 consists of 13 residues. CDR1 is DFQATT and CDR2 is SNEGSKA in the germline V gene (reference sequence). The CDR3 loop reads CSVRTAVRDIQYF.

The chain employs TRBV4-3 and TRBJ2-1; as DNA is missing, the TRBD1 call by TCRdb cannot be tested. Germline CDR1 and CDR2: LGHNA and YSLEER. The CDR3 loop spans 15 amino acids. The CDR3 spells CASSQRTGTYNEQFF.

This sequence joins TRBV6-1 and TRBJ1-1; there is no DNA to check the TCRdb D call of TRBD1. From germline, CDR1 is MNHNS and CDR2 SASEGT. This CDR3 is built from 14 residues. The CDR3 region is CASSRTDSNTEAFF.

V and J are TRBV11-2 and TRBJ1-6. The V gene's germline CDR1 is SGHAT and CDR2 FQNNGV. The CDR3 is made up of 16 amino acids. The CDR3 is CASSLAAVGNNSPLHF.

The gene calls are TRBV3-1 and TRBJ2-3; TCRdb outputs TRBD2, but without DNA this stays unchecked. This CDR3 comprises 12 residues. Per the germline V gene, CDR1 is LGHDT and CDR2 is YNNKEL (reference sequence). Here the CDR3 reads CASSRGDGTQYF.

The J gene is TRBJ2-2, the V gene TRBV2; TCRdb's assignment of TRBD2 cannot be checked, as there is no DNA. Germline V gene lookup returns CDR1 SNHLY and CDR2 FYNNEI. This CDR3 spans 15 amino acids. The CDR3: CASSELTSGSGELFF. Using reference TRBV2 and TRBJ2-2 for the parts outside the CDR3, the full variable domain is EPEVTQTPSHQVTQMGQEVILRCVPISNHLYFYWYRQILGQKVEFLVSFYNNEISEKSEIFDDQFSVERPDGSNFTLKIRSTKLEDSAMYFCASSELTSGSGELFFGEGSRLTVL.

The V call is TRBV25-1, the J call TRBJ2-1. The CDR3 is 15 amino acids. Germline V gene data show CDR1 as MGHDK and CDR2 as SYGVNS. CDR3 protein: CASSERTVVYNEQFF. The full variable domain, in which reference TRBV25-1 and TRBJ2-1 provide the parts outside the CDR3, is EADIYQTPRYLVIGTGKKITLECSQTMGHDKMYWYQQDPGMELHLIHYSYGVNSTEKGDLSSESTVSRIRTEHFPLTLESARPSHTSQYLCASSERTVVYNEQFFGPGTRLTVL.

The chain recombines TRBV29-1 with TRBJ2-1; with no DNA, the TCRdb D assignment of TRBD2 cannot be verified. The CDR3 extends over 18 amino acids. The V gene's germline CDR1 is SQVTM and CDR2 ANQGSEA. The CDR3 loop reads CSVDGTSGRASSYNEQFF.

The rearrangement joins TRBV6-6 to TRBJ1-2; absent DNA, TCRdb's TRBD1 call cannot be checked. The germline V gene has CDR1 MNHNY and CDR2 SVGAGI (reference sequence). The CDR3 is made up of 11 amino acids. CDR3 region: CASSRDSGYTF.

The chain carries TRBV7-9 and TRBJ2-3; the D call from TCRdb, TRBD1, cannot be confirmed without DNA. The germline CDR1 and CDR2 sequences are SEHNR and FQNEAQ (reference sequence). The CDR3 consists of 15 residues. The CDR3 reads CASSPPGQGADTQYF.

The CDR3 sequence: CASRPGGRVGEQFF. The chain couples TRBV6-5 to TRBJ2-1; TCRdb's D call of TRBD1 is untestable without DNA. Germline CDR1 MNHEY, CDR2 SVGAGI. The CDR3 is 14 amino acids.

The chain employs TRBV12-5 and TRBJ2-2. In germline, CDR1 is LGHNT, CDR2 FRNRAP. This CDR3 is built from 13 residues. The CDR3 protein is CASGLKEGGELFF. Together with reference TRBV12-5 and TRBJ2-2, the CDR3 gives the full variable domain: DARVTQTPRHKVTEMGQEVTMRCQPILGHNTVFWYRQTMMQGLELLAYFRNRAPLDDSGMPKDRFSAEMPDATLATLKIQPSEPRDSAVYFCASGLKEGGELFFGEGSRLTVL.

J is TRBJ1-1 and V is TRBV29-1; without DNA, the TCRdb call of TRBD1 cannot be checked. Germline CDR1 SQVTM, CDR2 ANQGSEA. This CDR3 contains 12 residues. CDR3 loop: CSAATGNTEAFF. The whole variable domain, filled in from reference TRBV29-1 and TRBJ1-1, reads SAVISQKPSRDICQRGTSLTIQCQVDSQVTMMFWYRQQPGQSLTLIATANQGSEATYESGFVIDKFPISRPNLTFSTLTVSNMSPEDSSIYLCSAATGNTEAFFGQGTRLTVV.

The chain carries TRBV20-1 and TRBJ2-7. The germline V gene encodes CDR1 DFQATT and CDR2 SNEGSKA (reference sequence). The CDR3 has 14 residues. The CDR3 protein is CSASRPGSSYEQYF.

The chain is built from TRBV7-2 and TRBJ1-4. The germline gives CDR1 SGHTA, CDR2 FQGNSA. This CDR3 has 15 amino acids. This CDR3 reads CASRGGSKEGEKLFF.

This chain joins TRBV29-1 and TRBJ1-1; TCRdb's D call, TRBD1, is unchecked because there is no DNA. Germline V gene sequence: CDR1 SQVTM, CDR2 ANQGSEA. There are 14 residues in the CDR3. The CDR3 sequence is CSVLRDTMNTEAFF.

This chain links TRBV7-9 with TRBJ2-1; TCRdb indicates TRBD1, and absent DNA this call remains unverified. The CDR3 has 11 amino acids. Germline V gene lookup returns CDR1 SEHNR and CDR2 FQNEAQ (reference sequence). CDR3 region: CASGQPGEQFF.

The chain is built from TRBV7-9 and TRBJ2-7; TCRdb's D gene call, TRBD2, goes unchecked for lack of DNA. The CDR3 length is 15 residues. Germline V CDR1 and CDR2: SEHNR, FQNEAQ (reference sequence). This chain's CDR3 is CASSLGSSGRSEQYF.

This chain links TRBV12-3 or TRBV12-4 with TRBJ1-6. The CDR3 has 13 amino acids. The CDR3 loop reads CASSPQSRSPLHF.

This chain links TRBV5-1 with TRBJ2-2. The germline gives CDR1 SGHRS, CDR2 YFSETQ. The CDR3 sequence is 15 residues long. The CDR3 spells CASSLNPAGTGELFF.

The rearrangement joins TRBV19 to TRBJ1-1; TCRdb proposes TRBD1, but this gene call is untestable without DNA. CDR1 LNHDA and CDR2 SQIVND come from the germline V gene (reference sequence). CDR3 length equals 13 residues. The CDR3 reads CASSPALATEAFF.

This sequence joins TRBV2 and TRBJ2-1. The CDR3 runs 11 residues. The germline V gene has CDR1 SNHLY and CDR2 FYNNEI. The CDR3 loop is CASRYRNEQFF.

V and J are TRBV2 and TRBJ1-2; the D gene TCRdb calls, TRBD1, cannot be checked with no DNA. Germline-derived CDR1 and CDR2 are SNHLY and FYNNEI. This CDR3 spans 14 amino acids. CDR3 region: CASRGTGWDYGYTF.

The chain is built from TRBV7-8 and TRBJ2-1; TCRdb gives TRBD1 as the D gene, but with no DNA this cannot be confirmed. Germline V gives CDR1 SGHVS, CDR2 FQNEAQ. There are 15 residues in the CDR3. CDR3 loop: CASSLRGSGHNEQFF.

The chain uses TRBV12-3 or TRBV12-4 and TRBJ1-1; TCRdb outputs TRBD1, but without DNA this stays unchecked. This CDR3 has 16 amino acids. This CDR3 is CASSLAGGTGETEAFF.